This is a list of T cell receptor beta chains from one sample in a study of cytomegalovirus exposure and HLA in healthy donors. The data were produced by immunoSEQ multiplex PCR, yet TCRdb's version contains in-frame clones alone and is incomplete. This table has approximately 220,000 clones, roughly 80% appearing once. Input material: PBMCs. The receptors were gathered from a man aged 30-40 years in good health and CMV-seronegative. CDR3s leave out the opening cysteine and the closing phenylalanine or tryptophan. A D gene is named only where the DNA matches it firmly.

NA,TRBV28,ASSLATHNSPLH
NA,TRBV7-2,ASSLDRTPKDEQF
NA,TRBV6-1,ASRFRVADTQY
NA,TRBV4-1,ASSQDKPSRSEAF
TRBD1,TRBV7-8,ASSLARTRDRTEAF
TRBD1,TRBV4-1,ASSQGGRTGSNEKLF
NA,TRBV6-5,ASSSRGRYNEQF
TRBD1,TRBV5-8,ASSWDRGFETQY
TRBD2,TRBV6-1,ASSEGGGGGVTDTQY
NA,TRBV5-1,ASSLWSGVGYGYT
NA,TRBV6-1,ASSDAGIAKNIQY
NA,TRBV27,ASSLTESSYEQY
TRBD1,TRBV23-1,ASSRDRGTDTQY
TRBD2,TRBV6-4,ASRTSGSTDTQY
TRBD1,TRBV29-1,SVVQGALTEAF
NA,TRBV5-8,ASSLESYGYT
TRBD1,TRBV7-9,AASRGPNTEAF
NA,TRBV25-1,ASRPDPGFEQY
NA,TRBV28,ASSAYYEQY
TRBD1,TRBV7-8,ASSPVVGGDTEAF
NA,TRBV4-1,ASSQDPAEETQY
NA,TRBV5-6,ASSQQGATNIQY
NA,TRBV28,ASSFGGRQPQH
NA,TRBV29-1,SAVRSNNEQF
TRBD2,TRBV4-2,ASSQESGGLPLYNEQF
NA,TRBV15,ATSRAGDRTNYGYT
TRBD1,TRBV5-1,ASSDRDRGPLNTEAF
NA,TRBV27,ASSLSKNTGELF
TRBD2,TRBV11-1,ASRASGGSYEQY
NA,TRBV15,ATSRDTGVGRPQH
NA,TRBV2,ASLAPYNEQF
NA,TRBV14,ASSQDRGHEQF
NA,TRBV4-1,ASSPGVDGQLTGELF
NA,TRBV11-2,ASSLYSPSTDTQY
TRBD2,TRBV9,ASSVGLAGGYEQF
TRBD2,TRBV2,ASSFSRGGNEQF
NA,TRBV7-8,ASSRGRARPSKTQH
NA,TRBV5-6,ASSLQGSNQPQH
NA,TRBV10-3,AISESTGQPQH
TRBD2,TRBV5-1,ASSGGLAGVTQY
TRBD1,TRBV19,ASSEPGQAIYEQY
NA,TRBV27,ASKFNWGPRTGELF
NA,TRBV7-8,ASSPRGGGSPLH
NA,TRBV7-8,ASSSRSGAISPLH
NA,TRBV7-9,ASSLGGSPPLH
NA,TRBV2,ASTPYLQAVYTGELF
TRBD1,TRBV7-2,ASSCQQGEDYNEQF
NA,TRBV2,ASYPGNEKLF
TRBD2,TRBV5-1,ASSLGELAGAWGEQF
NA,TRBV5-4,ASSLDPSGTDTQY
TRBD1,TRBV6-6,ASSQRQGNGYT
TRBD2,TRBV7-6,ASSPGTSGEQY
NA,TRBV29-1,STGKYADTQY